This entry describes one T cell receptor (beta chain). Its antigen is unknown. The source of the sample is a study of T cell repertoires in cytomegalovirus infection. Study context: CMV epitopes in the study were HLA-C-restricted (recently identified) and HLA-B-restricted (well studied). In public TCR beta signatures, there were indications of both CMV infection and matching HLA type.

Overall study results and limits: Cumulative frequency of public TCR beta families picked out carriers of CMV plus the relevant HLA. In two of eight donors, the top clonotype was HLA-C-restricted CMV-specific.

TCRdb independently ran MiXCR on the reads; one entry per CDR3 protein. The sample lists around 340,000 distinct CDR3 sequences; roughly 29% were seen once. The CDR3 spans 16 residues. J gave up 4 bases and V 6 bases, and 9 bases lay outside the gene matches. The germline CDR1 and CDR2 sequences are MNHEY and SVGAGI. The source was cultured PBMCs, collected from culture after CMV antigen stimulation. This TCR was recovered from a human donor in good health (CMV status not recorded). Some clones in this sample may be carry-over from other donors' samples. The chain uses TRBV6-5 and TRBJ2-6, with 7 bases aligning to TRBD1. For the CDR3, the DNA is TGTGCCAGCAGCAGGGACAGTCTGTACGGGGCCAACGTCCTGACTTTC. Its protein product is CASSRDSLYGANVLTF.